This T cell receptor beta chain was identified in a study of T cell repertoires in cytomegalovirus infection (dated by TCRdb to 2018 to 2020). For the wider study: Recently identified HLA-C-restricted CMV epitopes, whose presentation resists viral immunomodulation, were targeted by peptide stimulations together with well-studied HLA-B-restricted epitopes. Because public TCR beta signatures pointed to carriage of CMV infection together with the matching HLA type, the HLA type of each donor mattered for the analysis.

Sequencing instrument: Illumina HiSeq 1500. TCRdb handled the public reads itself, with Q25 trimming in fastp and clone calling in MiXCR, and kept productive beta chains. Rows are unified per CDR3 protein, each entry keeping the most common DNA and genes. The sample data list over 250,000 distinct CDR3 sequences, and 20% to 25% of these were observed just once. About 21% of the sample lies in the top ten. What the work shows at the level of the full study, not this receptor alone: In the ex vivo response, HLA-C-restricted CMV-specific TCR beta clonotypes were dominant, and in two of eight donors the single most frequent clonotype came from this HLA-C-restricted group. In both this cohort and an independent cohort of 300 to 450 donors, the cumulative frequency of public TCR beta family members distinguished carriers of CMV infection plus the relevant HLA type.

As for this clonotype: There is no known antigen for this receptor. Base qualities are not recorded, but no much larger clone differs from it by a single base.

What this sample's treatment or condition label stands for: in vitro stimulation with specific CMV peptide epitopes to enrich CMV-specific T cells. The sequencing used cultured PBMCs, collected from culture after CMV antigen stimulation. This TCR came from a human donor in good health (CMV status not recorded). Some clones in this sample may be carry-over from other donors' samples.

The CDR3 in this case is CASRYGQGAYNEQFF. The nucleotides are TGTGCCAGCAGGTATGGACAGGGTGCCTACAATGAGCAGTTCTTC. In this chain, TRBV6-2 or TRBV6-3 is recombined with TRBJ2-1, with 8 junctional bases fitting TRBD1. Taken from the germline V gene, the CDR1 and CDR2 loops are MNHEY and SVGEGT. The junction shows trimming of 6 bases on V and 2 bases on J, and the gene matches do not reach 6 bases of it. The CDR3 contains 15 residues, cysteine and phenylalanine counted. Just CDR3 DNA is preserved here, 45 bases in frame from base 1.